One T cell receptor (beta chain) is described in this entry. V lost 6 bases, J lost 0 bases, and 8 bases stayed unmatched. Germline CDR1 is LNHDA and CDR2 is SQIVND (reference sequence). The CDR3 spans 18 residues. Here immunoSEQ multiplex PCR was the method, and the copy in TCRdb shows in-frame clones only, minus some. The profile shows 200,000 to 250,000 clones, about four fifths of them singletons. The entry originates in a study of blood T cell repertoires in COVID-19. V usage is TRBV19 and J usage is TRBJ2-1; the match to TRBD2 covers 13 bases. The receptor's source is a man aged 60-69 years who had recovered from COVID-19. Material for sequencing was PBMCs or T cells enriched from blood (not recorded which). The CDR3 DNA reads as TGTGCCAGTAGCCGGGGACTAGCGGGGATTATCTCCTACAATGAGCAGTTCTTC. Its protein product is CASSRGLAGIISYNEQFF.